This TCR beta chain was sequenced for a study of blood T cell repertoires in COVID-19. At the level of the study: COVID-19 samples, acute and convalescent, were from the United States, Italy and Spain. T cells, B-cell-depleted T cells, or PBMCs provided the cDNA or gDNA that served as material.

As originally analysed: The authors estimated nucleated cell counts from reference gene primer amplification. Generated by immunoSEQ multiplex PCR, the TCRdb table keeps only in-frame clones and is missing some. Clonal size and the V and J genes are those of that table, whereas D and trimming came from the DNA. The table records 100,000 to 150,000 clones, approximately 81% of them present only once. Those enrolled in Seattle joined during active infection and were followed longitudinally afterward. Trimming took 2 bases from V and 0 from J; bases not matched to a gene: 4. Germline CDR1 reads MNHEY; CDR2 reads SVGAGI. This CDR3 is 16 amino acids long.

Source material: peripheral blood. The chain joins TRBV6-5 to TRBJ2-7; 10 nucleotides match TRBD2. The receptor was derived from a man older than 75 with COVID-19, enrolled during active disease. The CDR3 reads CASSYTRTSGSYEQYF. CDR3 sequence (DNA): TGTGCCAGCAGTTACACCCGGACTAGCGGCTCCTACGAGCAGTACTTC.